The clone carrying this T cell receptor (beta chain) came up a few times. Its antigen is not identified. Once obtained from cultured CD4+ T cells, the DNA was sequenced using the Oncomine TCR Beta short-read assay. Using its own MiXCR run on the PCR reads, TCRdb lists one record per CDR3 protein. The top ten clones hold around 17% of a sample with about 18,000 distinct CDR3 sequences, around 78% of them seen once. The sample originates from a study of vaccination and CD4 T cells after COVID-19. Study background: Participants were given two doses of BNT162b2 or mRNA-1273 vaccine. Cells received overlapping spike peptides from SARS-CoV-2, HCoV-NL63, HCoV-OC43 and HCoV-229E as stimulation. A CEFX pool, an HIV-1 Nef pool, or else no peptide went into the control cultures.

Regarding the study as a whole: In convalescent patients, 304 of 307 vaccine-specific clones were mono-reactive for SARS-CoV-2 spike.

Germline V gene sequence: CDR1 SNHLY, CDR2 FYNNEI. Trimming shortened V by 7 bases and J by 2 bases, and 14 bases separated the two germline ends. The CDR3 is 14 amino acids. As to treatment: roughly ten-day PBMC culture with coronavirus spike peptide pools or control peptides (ViraFEST assay). The gene calls are TRBV2 and TRBJ1-2; D gene ambiguous. The sequence was collected from a human donor who received a COVID-19 vaccine. Sample: CD4+ T cells from blood, cultured in vitro, taken after SARS-CoV-2 vaccination. The CDR3 region has the DNA TGTGCCAGCACCGCTCGTTCTGCCAACTATGGCTACACCTTC. This gives the protein CASTARSANYGYTF.